This passage covers 6 T cell receptor beta chains from one sample sequenced in a study of blood T cell repertoires in COVID-19. Profiling relied on immunoSEQ multiplex PCR, and the TCRdb table lists in-frame clones only, not all of them. The data show over 60,000 clones, about 81% seen once. Sequencing was performed on peripheral blood. These receptor sequences come from a human donor in a cohort sampled during active COVID-19.

The chain combines TRBV6-5 with TRBJ2-1; 7 nucleotides agree with TRBD1. The CDR3 totals 13 residues. Germline CDR1 is MNHEY and CDR2 is SVGAGI. V lost 6 bases and J lost 6; bases outside the gene matches: 5. In DNA, the CDR3 is TGTGCCAGCAGCTCTTACAGGGGCAATGAGCAGTTCTTC. Translated: CASSSYRGNEQFF.

V gene TRBV7-2 combines with J gene TRBJ2-4, with 7 bases lining up with TRBD1. The length of the CDR3 is 14 residues. Germline V gene lookup returns CDR1 SGHTA and CDR2 FQGNSA. V lost 5 bases to trimming and J lost 8 bases; unmatched junction nucleotides: 9. The CDR3 loop reads CASSPKTGWYIQYF. The CDR3 DNA reads as TGTGCCAGCAGCCCCAAGACAGGGTGGTACATTCAGTACTTC.

This clone was recorded a few times. The J gene is TRBJ2-7, the V gene TRBV6-5, with 7 bases identical to TRBD2. Unmatched junction bases numbered 3, after V lost 4 bases and J lost 3 bases. The CDR3 totals 13 residues. Per the germline V gene, CDR1 is MNHEY and CDR2 is SVGAGI. In nucleotides, the CDR3 is TGTGCCAGCAGTTCCGCGGGGGTCTACGAGCAGTACTTC. Translation gives CASSSAGVYEQYF.

The chain combines TRBV2 with TRBJ1-3; D is perhaps TRBD1 (5 bases). CDR1 is SNHLY and CDR2 is FYNNEI in the germline V gene. The V end was cut by 2 bases, the J end by 0 bases, with 14 bases between. The CDR3 sequence is 17 residues long. This chain's CDR3 is CASSEWGGGSSGNTIYF. The CDR3 DNA reads as TGTGCCAGCAGTGAATGGGGTGGGGGGAGCTCTGGAAACACCATATATTTT.

The CDR3 DNA reads as TGTGCCAGCAGACAGGGATACCATACTGAAGCTTTCTTT. It encodes CASRQGYHTEAFF. The chain employs TRBV6-6 and TRBJ1-1; tentative D call: TRBD1 (6 bases). Trimming cost V 6 bases and J 5 bases, with 13 bases left between them. The CDR3 covers 13 residues. CDR1 is MNHNY, CDR2 SVGAGI, per germline (reference sequence).

The J gene is TRBJ2-7, the V gene TRBV6-2 or TRBV6-3; D may be TRBD2 (6 bases). Per the germline V gene, CDR1 is MNHEY and CDR2 is SVGEGT. There are 14 residues in the CDR3. Trimming shortened V by 4 bases and J by 4 bases, and 14 bases separated the two germline ends. The CDR3 DNA reads as TGTGCCAGCAGTTTGCCAAGCGGGTCATACGAGCAGTACTTC. Protein: CASSLPSGSYEQYF.